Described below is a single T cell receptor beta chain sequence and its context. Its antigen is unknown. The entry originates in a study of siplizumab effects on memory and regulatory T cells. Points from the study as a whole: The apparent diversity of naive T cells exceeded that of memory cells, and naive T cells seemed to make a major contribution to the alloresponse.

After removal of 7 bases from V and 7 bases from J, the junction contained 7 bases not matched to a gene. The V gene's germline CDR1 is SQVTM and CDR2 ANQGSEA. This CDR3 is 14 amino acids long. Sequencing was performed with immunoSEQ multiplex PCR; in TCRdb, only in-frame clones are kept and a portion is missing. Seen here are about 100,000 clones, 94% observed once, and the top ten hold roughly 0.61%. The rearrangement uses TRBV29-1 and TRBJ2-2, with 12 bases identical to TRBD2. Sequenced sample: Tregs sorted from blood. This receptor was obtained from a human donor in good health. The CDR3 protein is CSARLAGAIGELFF. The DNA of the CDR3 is TGCAGCGCCCGACTAGCGGGAGCGATCGGGGAGCTGTTTTTT.